The rows below give T cell receptor beta chains drawn from one sample of a study of T-cell memory formation after mild COVID-19. TCRdb reprocessed the 5' RACE reads via MiXCR and lists one record per CDR3 protein. This sample has approximately 350,000 distinct CDR3 sequences, with about an eighth found just once. Sequences were obtained from PBMCs or a T cell subset sorted from them (not recorded which). The receptors derive from a man younger than 35 who had mild COVID-19 (a few samples of this study predate the infection). Cell type and time point are not known. CDR3s include the opening cysteine and the closing phenylalanine or tryptophan. A D gene is named only where the DNA matches it firmly. Where a row states a size, it is once, few, many or the class of an expanded clone; other rows omit it.

clone size: few; D gene: .; J gene: TRBJ2-5; V gene: TRBV15; CDR3 DNA: TGTGCCACCAGCAGAGCCGAGGGGATGGGGTCGACCCAGTACTTC; CDR3 protein: CATSRAEGMGSTQYF
clone size: many; D gene: .; J gene: TRBJ1-1; V gene: TRBV30; CDR3 DNA: TGTGCCTGGAGTCTCACGGCGACAGCTTTCTTT; CDR3 protein: CAWSLTATAFF
clone size: .; D gene: .; J gene: TRBJ1-4; V gene: TRBV5-1; CDR3 DNA: TGCGCCAGCAGCTCCTGGCCGTCTACCTCTAATGAAAAACTGTTTTTT; CDR3 protein: CASSSWPSTSNEKLFF
clone size: many; D gene: .; J gene: TRBJ1-2; V gene: TRBV9; CDR3 DNA: TGTGCCAGCAGCGACAACTATGGCTACACCTTC; CDR3 protein: CASSDNYGYTF
clone size: .; D gene: TRBD2; J gene: TRBJ2-1; V gene: TRBV7-2; CDR3 DNA: TGTGCCAGCAGCTTAGTAACCGGGACTAGCGGGTGGTATGAGCAGTTCTTC; CDR3 protein: CASSLVTGTSGWYEQFF
clone size: many; D gene: TRBD2; J gene: TRBJ2-7; V gene: TRBV4-2; CDR3 DNA: TGTGCCAGCAGCCAAGAGCAAGCGGGGGCCATCTACGAGCAGTACTTC; CDR3 protein: CASSQEQAGAIYEQYF
clone size: .; D gene: TRBD2; J gene: TRBJ2-7; V gene: TRBV7-2; CDR3 DNA: TGTGCCAGCAGCCCCCAGGCCCAGCGGGGGGAGGAGCAGTACTTC; CDR3 protein: CASSPQAQRGEEQYF
clone size: few; D gene: .; J gene: TRBJ2-3; V gene: TRBV7-3; CDR3 DNA: TGTGCCAGCAGCTTAGAGCCTGGCCTGAAAGGGGATACGCAGTATTTT; CDR3 protein: CASSLEPGLKGDTQYF
clone size: few; D gene: .; J gene: TRBJ2-5; V gene: TRBV4-2; CDR3 DNA: TGTGCCAGCAGCCCAGACTGGGGTCGCTCGGGGGCCCAGTACTTC; CDR3 protein: CASSPDWGRSGAQYF
clone size: many; D gene: TRBD2; J gene: TRBJ2-3; V gene: TRBV7-9; CDR3 DNA: TGTGCCAGCAGCTTTAGCGGCGGGGGAGATACGCAGTATTTT; CDR3 protein: CASSFSGGGDTQYF
clone size: few; D gene: TRBD1; J gene: TRBJ2-5; V gene: TRBV9; CDR3 DNA: TGTGCCAGCAGCCAGGCGGCATCGACAGGGCCGGAGACCCAGTACTTC; CDR3 protein: CASSQAASTGPETQYF
clone size: .; D gene: .; J gene: TRBJ2-7; V gene: TRBV10-3; CDR3 DNA: TGTGCCATCAGTGAGTCGGCGATAGCAGACTACGAGCAGTACTTC; CDR3 protein: CAISESAIADYEQYF
clone size: .; D gene: TRBD2; J gene: TRBJ2-3; V gene: TRBV5-1; CDR3 DNA: TGCGCCAGCAGCCTAGCGGGGGGATCTAGCACAGATACGCAGTATTTT; CDR3 protein: CASSLAGGSSTDTQYF
clone size: few; D gene: .; J gene: TRBJ1-1; V gene: TRBV30; CDR3 DNA: TGTGCCTGGAGTGTACTGGCAGGGCTAAAAGCTTTCTTT; CDR3 protein: CAWSVLAGLKAFF
clone size: .; D gene: TRBD2; J gene: TRBJ2-3; V gene: TRBV6-6; CDR3 DNA: TGTGCCCATCAGCGGGGGGGCACAGATACGCAGTATTTT; CDR3 protein: CAHQRGGTDTQYF
clone size: few; D gene: .; J gene: TRBJ1-1; V gene: TRBV9; CDR3 DNA: TGTGCCAGCAGCGGCGGACTCCGGGCAGGGATCACTGAAGCTTTCTTT; CDR3 protein: CASSGGLRAGITEAFF
clone size: .; D gene: TRBD2; J gene: TRBJ2-5; V gene: TRBV7-2; CDR3 DNA: TGTGCCAGCAGCTCTGTAGCGGGCGAGACCCAGTACTTC; CDR3 protein: CASSSVAGETQYF
clone size: .; D gene: .; J gene: TRBJ2-2; V gene: TRBV20-1; CDR3 DNA: TGCAGTGCTAGCAGTACTAACACCGGGGAGCTGTTTTTT; CDR3 protein: CSASSTNTGELFF
clone size: few; D gene: .; J gene: TRBJ2-5; V gene: TRBV11-2; CDR3 DNA: TGTGCCAGCAGCTTAGATCGTTCTCAGCACTTC; CDR3 protein: CASSLDRSQHF
clone size: few; D gene: .; J gene: TRBJ1-1; V gene: TRBV6-2/TRBV6-3; CDR3 DNA: TGTGCCAGCAGTTACGGCTGGGTTTCCACTGAAGCTTTCTTT; CDR3 protein: CASSYGWVSTEAFF
clone size: once; D gene: .; J gene: TRBJ2-1; V gene: TRBV25-1; CDR3 DNA: TGTGCCAGCAGTCTCGGGCTTGGGCAGTTCTTC; CDR3 protein: CASSLGLGQFF
clone size: many; D gene: TRBD2; J gene: TRBJ2-3; V gene: TRBV5-6; CDR3 DNA: TGTGCCAGCAGAATAGCGGGGGGCAGCACAGATACGCAGTATTTT; CDR3 protein: CASRIAGGSTDTQYF
clone size: few; D gene: .; J gene: TRBJ1-3; V gene: TRBV12-3/TRBV12-4; CDR3 DNA: TGTGCCAGCACCCCGGACACCTTAAGCACCATATATTTT; CDR3 protein: CASTPDTLSTIYF
clone size: .; D gene: TRBD2; J gene: TRBJ2-2; V gene: TRBV11-2; CDR3 DNA: TGTGCCAGCAGCCGTAGCGGGGGGGTTACCGGGGAGCTGTTTTTT; CDR3 protein: CASSRSGGVTGELFF
clone size: .; D gene: .; J gene: TRBJ2-3; V gene: TRBV12-3/TRBV12-4; CDR3 DNA: TGTGCCAGCAGTCCCCGGTCTAGGGGGGCAGATACGCAGTATTTT; CDR3 protein: CASSPRSRGADTQYF
clone size: many; D gene: TRBD1; J gene: TRBJ2-3; V gene: TRBV6-5; CDR3 DNA: TGTGCCAGCAGTTTACAGGGGGCTTCACCGCATACGCAGTATTTT; CDR3 protein: CASSLQGASPHTQYF
clone size: .; D gene: TRBD2; J gene: TRBJ2-7; V gene: TRBV10-2; CDR3 DNA: TGCGCCAGCGGGAGGGTGTCCCTCTACGAGCAGTACTTC; CDR3 protein: CASGRVSLYEQYF
clone size: .; D gene: .; J gene: TRBJ2-1; V gene: TRBV11-2; CDR3 DNA: TGTGCCAGCAGCTCGTCGGGAGCCAATGAGCAGTTCTTC; CDR3 protein: CASSSSGANEQFF
clone size: many; D gene: .; J gene: TRBJ2-2; V gene: TRBV12-3/TRBV12-4; CDR3 DNA: TGTGCCAGCAGGGCTGAAACCGGGGAGCTGTTTTTT; CDR3 protein: CASRAETGELFF
clone size: few; D gene: .; J gene: TRBJ2-1; V gene: TRBV11-2; CDR3 DNA: TGTGCCAGCAGCTTAGGGGGAAACACCTTCTACAATGAGCAGTTCTTC; CDR3 protein: CASSLGGNTFYNEQFF
clone size: few; D gene: TRBD2; J gene: TRBJ2-1; V gene: TRBV7-3; CDR3 DNA: TGTGCCAGCAGCTCCAGACTAGCGGGGTTTGATGAGCAGTTCTTC; CDR3 protein: CASSSRLAGFDEQFF
clone size: .; D gene: TRBD1; J gene: TRBJ2-7; V gene: TRBV27; CDR3 DNA: TGTGCCAGCAGTCCCGCCGGGGGACAGGGGTACGAGCAGTACTTC; CDR3 protein: CASSPAGGQGYEQYF
clone size: .; D gene: TRBD2; J gene: TRBJ2-7; V gene: TRBV7-8; CDR3 DNA: TGTGCCAGCAGACCTACGGCCCTAGCGGGGGCCCCCTACGAGCAGTACTTC; CDR3 protein: CASRPTALAGAPYEQYF
clone size: few; D gene: .; J gene: TRBJ1-4; V gene: TRBV30; CDR3 DNA: TGTGCCTGGAGTTATTCGACCGGCAATAATGAAAAACTGTTTTTT; CDR3 protein: CAWSYSTGNNEKLFF
clone size: few; D gene: .; J gene: TRBJ1-6; V gene: TRBV4-3; CDR3 DNA: TGCGCCAGCAGCGGGTCGACAGGAACAACACCCCTCCACTTT; CDR3 protein: CASSGSTGTTPLHF
clone size: many; D gene: TRBD1; J gene: TRBJ2-7; V gene: TRBV11-2; CDR3 DNA: TGTGCCAGCAGCCCTGGGACAGGGAAAGGCTACGAGCAGTACTTC; CDR3 protein: CASSPGTGKGYEQYF
clone size: .; D gene: .; J gene: TRBJ2-1; V gene: TRBV5-1; CDR3 DNA: TGCGCCAGCAACTCCGCGGACTCCTACAATGAGCAGTTCTTC; CDR3 protein: CASNSADSYNEQFF
clone size: .; D gene: .; J gene: TRBJ1-5; V gene: TRBV3-1; CDR3 DNA: TGTGCCAGCAGCCAAGTCAATCAGCCCCAGCATTTT; CDR3 protein: CASSQVNQPQHF
clone size: .; D gene: .; J gene: TRBJ1-1; V gene: TRBV13; CDR3 DNA: TGTGCCAGCAGCTTCCAGGGAAGGGGCACTGAAGCTTTCTTT; CDR3 protein: CASSFQGRGTEAFF
clone size: .; D gene: .; J gene: TRBJ2-2; V gene: TRBV7-9; CDR3 DNA: TGTGCCAGCAGCTTCCCTAGACCGACCCTCTATGACACCGGGGAGCTGTTTTTT; CDR3 protein: CASSFPRPTLYDTGELFF
clone size: .; D gene: TRBD1; J gene: TRBJ1-5; V gene: TRBV7-9; CDR3 DNA: TGTGCCAGCAGCCCAGGGACAGCTAGCAATCAGCCCCAGCATTTT; CDR3 protein: CASSPGTASNQPQHF
clone size: .; D gene: .; J gene: TRBJ2-1; V gene: TRBV20-1; CDR3 DNA: TGCAGTGCTAGAGAGGGCCGGCCTCAACGTTATGAGCAGTTCTTC; CDR3 protein: CSAREGRPQRYEQFF
clone size: few; D gene: .; J gene: TRBJ2-2; V gene: TRBV28; CDR3 DNA: TGTGCCAGCAGTTCGGGGCAGGGGCGATCCACCGGGGAGCTGTTTTTT; CDR3 protein: CASSSGQGRSTGELFF
clone size: .; D gene: TRBD2; J gene: TRBJ2-3; V gene: TRBV7-2; CDR3 DNA: TGTGCCAGCAGCTTAGAACTAGCGGGGATCGTCACAGATACGCAGTATTTT; CDR3 protein: CASSLELAGIVTDTQYF
clone size: .; D gene: .; J gene: TRBJ1-1; V gene: TRBV6-2/TRBV6-3; CDR3 DNA: TGTGCCAGCAGTCGACATACTTTAACGAACACTGAAGCTTTCTTT; CDR3 protein: CASSRHTLTNTEAFF
clone size: .; D gene: .; J gene: TRBJ2-3; V gene: TRBV27; CDR3 DNA: TGTGCCAGCAGTCCCTGGACAGCTGCAGATACGCAGTATTTT; CDR3 protein: CASSPWTAADTQYF
clone size: many; D gene: TRBD1; J gene: TRBJ2-3; V gene: TRBV20-1; CDR3 DNA: TGCAGTGCCCACTCCGGGACAGGGCGTTCAGATACGCAGTATTTT; CDR3 protein: CSAHSGTGRSDTQYF
clone size: few; D gene: TRBD1; J gene: TRBJ1-4; V gene: TRBV12-3/TRBV12-4; CDR3 DNA: TGTGCCAGCAGTTTAGCACAGGGGGCCCAGGTAGAAAAACTGTTTTTT; CDR3 protein: CASSLAQGAQVEKLFF